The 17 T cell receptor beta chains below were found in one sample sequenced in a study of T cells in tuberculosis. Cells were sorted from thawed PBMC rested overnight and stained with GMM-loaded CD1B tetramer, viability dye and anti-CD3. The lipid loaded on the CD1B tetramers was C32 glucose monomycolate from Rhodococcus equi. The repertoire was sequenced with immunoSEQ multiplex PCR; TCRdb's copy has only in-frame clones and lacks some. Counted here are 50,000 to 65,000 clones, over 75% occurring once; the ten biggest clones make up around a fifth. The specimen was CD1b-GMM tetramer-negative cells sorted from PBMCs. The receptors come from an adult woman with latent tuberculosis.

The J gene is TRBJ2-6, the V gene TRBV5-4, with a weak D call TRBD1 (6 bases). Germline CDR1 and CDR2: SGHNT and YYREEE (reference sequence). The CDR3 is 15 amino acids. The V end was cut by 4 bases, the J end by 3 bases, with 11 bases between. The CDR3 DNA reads TGTGCCAGCAGCACGGACAGTAGTGGGGCCAACGTCCTGACTTTC. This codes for CASSTDSSGANVLTF.

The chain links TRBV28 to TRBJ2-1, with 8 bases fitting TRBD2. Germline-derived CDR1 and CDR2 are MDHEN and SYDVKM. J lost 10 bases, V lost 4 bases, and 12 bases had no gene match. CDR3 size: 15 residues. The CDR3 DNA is TGTGCCAGCAGTTCTCTGGAGCTAGCGGGCGGCGAGCAGTTCTTC. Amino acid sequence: CASSSLELAGGEQFF.

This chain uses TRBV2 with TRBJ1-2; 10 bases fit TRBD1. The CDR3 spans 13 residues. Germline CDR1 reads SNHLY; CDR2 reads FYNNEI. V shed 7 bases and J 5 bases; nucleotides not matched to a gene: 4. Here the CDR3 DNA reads TGTGCCAGCACGAGACAGGGGGCATATGGCTACACCTTC. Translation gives CASTRQGAYGYTF.

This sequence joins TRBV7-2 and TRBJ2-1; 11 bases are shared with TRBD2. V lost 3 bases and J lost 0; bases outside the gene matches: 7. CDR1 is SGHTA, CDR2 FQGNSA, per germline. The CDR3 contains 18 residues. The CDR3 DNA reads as TGTGCCAGCAGCTTTCTGGGACTAGCGGACAGCTCCTACAATGAGCAGTTCTTC. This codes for CASSFLGLADSSYNEQFF.

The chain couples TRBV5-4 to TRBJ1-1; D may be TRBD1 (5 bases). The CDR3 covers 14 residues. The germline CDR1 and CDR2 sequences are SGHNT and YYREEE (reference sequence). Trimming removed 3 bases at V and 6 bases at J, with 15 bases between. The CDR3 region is CASSSWGERSEAFF. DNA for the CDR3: TGTGCCAGCAGCTCATGGGGGGAACGCTCTGAAGCTTTCTTT.

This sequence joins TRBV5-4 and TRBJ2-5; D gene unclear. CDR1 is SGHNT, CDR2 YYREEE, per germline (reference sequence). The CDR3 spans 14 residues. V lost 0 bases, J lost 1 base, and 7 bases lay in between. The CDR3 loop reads CASSLGLAQETQYF. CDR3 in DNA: TGTGCCAGCAGCTTGGGATTAGCCCAAGAGACCCAGTACTTC.

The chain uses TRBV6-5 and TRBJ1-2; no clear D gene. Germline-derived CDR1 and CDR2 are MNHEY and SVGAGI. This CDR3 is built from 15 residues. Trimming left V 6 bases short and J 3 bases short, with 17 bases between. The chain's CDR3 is CASRRPRSGDYGYTF. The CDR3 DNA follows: TGTGCCAGCAGGCGGCCGCGGTCCGGGGACTATGGCTACACCTTC.

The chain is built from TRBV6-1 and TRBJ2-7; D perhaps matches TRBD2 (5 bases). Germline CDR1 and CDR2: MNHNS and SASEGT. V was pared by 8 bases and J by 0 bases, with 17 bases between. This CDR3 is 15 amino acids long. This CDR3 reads CASGRSGEGSYEQYF. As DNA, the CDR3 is TGTGCCAGCGGTCGGTCAGGAGAGGGCTCCTACGAGCAGTACTTC.

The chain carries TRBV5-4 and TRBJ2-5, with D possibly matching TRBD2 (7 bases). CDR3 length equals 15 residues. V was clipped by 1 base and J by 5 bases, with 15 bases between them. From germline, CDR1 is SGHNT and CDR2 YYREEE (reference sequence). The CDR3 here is CASSLRGGAGETQYF. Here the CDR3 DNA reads TGTGCCAGCAGCTTGCGAGGGGGGGCCGGGGAGACCCAGTACTTC.

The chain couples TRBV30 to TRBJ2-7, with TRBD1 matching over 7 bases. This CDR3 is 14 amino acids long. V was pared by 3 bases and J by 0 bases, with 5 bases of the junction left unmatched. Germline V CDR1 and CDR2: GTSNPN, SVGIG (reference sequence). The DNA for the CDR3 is TGTGCCTGGAGAGGACAGGCCACCTCCTACGAGCAGTACTTC. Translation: CAWRGQATSYEQYF.

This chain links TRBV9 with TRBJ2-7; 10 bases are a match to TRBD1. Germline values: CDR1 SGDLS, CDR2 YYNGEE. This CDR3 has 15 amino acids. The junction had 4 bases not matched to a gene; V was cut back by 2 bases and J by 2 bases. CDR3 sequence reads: CASSVGQGETYEQYF. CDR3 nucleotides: TGTGCCAGCAGCGTTGGACAGGGGGAGACCTACGAGCAGTACTTC.

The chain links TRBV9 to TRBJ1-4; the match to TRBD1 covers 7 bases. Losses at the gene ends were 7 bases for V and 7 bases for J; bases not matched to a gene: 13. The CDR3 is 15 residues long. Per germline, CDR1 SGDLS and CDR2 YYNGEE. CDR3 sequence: CASGKSGGKGEKLFF. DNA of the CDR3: TGTGCCAGCGGAAAATCAGGGGGAAAGGGTGAAAAACTGTTTTTT.

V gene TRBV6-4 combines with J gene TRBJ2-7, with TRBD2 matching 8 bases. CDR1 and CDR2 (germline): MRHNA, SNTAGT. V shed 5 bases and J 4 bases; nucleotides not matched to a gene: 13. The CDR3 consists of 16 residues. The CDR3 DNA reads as TGTGCCAGCAGTCCCGCCGAAAAGCGGGAGTGGTACGAGCAGTACTTC. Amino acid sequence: CASSPAEKREWYEQYF.

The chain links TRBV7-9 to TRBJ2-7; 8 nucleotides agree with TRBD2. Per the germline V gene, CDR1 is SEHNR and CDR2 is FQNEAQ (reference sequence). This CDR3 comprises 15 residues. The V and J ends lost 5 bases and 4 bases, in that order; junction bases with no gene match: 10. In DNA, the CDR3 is TGTGCCAGCAGCCAATATGGTAGCGGGGCTTACGAGCAGTACTTC. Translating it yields CASSQYGSGAYEQYF.

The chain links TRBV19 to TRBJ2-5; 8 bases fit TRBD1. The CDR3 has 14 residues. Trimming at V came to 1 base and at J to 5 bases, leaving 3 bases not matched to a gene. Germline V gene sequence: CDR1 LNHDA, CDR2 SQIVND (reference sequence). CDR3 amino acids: CASSIAQGGETQYF. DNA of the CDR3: TGTGCCAGTAGTATAGCACAGGGGGGCGAGACCCAGTACTTC.

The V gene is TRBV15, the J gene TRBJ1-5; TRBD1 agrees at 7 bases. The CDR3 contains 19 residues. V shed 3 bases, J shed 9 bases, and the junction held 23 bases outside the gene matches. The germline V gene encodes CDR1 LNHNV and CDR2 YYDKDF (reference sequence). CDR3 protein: CATSSLGYRDSLYQWPQHF. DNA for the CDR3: TGTGCCACCAGCAGTCTGGGGTACCGGGACAGCTTGTATCAGTGGCCCCAGCATTTT.

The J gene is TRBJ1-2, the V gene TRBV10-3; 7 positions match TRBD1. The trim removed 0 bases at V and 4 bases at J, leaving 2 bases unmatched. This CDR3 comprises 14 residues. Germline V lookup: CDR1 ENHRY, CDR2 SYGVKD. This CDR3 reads CAISESRGLYGYTF. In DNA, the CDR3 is TGTGCCATCAGTGAGTCGAGGGGGCTCTATGGCTACACCTTC.